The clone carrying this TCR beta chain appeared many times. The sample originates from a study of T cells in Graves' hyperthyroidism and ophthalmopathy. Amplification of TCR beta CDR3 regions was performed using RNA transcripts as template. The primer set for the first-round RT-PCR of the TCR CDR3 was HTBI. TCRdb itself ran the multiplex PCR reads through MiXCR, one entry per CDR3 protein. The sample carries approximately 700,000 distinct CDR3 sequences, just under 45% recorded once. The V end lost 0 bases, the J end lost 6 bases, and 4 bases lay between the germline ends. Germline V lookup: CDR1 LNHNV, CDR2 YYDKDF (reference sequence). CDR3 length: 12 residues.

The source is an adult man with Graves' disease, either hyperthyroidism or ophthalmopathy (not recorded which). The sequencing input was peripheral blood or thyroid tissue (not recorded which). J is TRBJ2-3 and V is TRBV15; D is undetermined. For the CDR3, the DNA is TGTGCCACCAGCAGAGATGGCGATACGCAGTATTTT. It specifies CATSRDGDTQYF.